The clone carrying this TCR beta chain was counted once. Its antigen is unknown. The data stem from a study of cytomegalovirus exposure and HLA in healthy donors. General observations from the study: The study had only CMV serostatus as immune exposure information.

The CDR3 is 16 residues long. PCR amplification relied on 60 Vbeta primers (plus 13 Jbeta primers). TCRdb keeps only in-frame clones here, not all; method: immunoSEQ multiplex PCR. Among about 83,000 clones listed, roughly four fifths were seen once. This receptor was identified in a woman aged 25-40 years in good health and CMV-seronegative. The sequenced material came from PBMCs. This rearrangement joins TRBV21-1 to TRBJ2-1; the table calls TRBD2, which could not be checked here. TRBV21-1 corresponds to a pseudogene. The CDR3 region has the DNA TGTGCCAGCAGCAAATCGGGGGGTGGGTCCTACAATGAGCAGTTCTTC. Translating it yields CASSKSGGGSYNEQFF.